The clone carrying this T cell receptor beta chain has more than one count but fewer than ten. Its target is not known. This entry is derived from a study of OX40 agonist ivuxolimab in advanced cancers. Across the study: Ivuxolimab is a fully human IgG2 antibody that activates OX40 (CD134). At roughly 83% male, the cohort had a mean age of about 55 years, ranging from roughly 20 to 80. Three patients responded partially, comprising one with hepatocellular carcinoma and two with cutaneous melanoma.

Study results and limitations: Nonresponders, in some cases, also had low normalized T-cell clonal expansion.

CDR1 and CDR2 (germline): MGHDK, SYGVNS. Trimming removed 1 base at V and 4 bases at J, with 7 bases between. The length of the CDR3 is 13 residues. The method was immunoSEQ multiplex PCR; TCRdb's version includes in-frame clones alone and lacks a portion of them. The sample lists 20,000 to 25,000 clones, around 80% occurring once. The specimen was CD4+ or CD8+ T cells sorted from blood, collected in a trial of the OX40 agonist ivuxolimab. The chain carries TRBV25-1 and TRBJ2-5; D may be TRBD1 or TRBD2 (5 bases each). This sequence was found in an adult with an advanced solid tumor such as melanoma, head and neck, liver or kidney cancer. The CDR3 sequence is CASSEWGRETQYF. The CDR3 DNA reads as TGTGCCAGCAGTGAATGGGGGAGAGAGACCCAGTACTTC. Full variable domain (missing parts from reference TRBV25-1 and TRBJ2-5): EADIYQTPRYLVIGTGKKITLECSQTMGHDKMYWYQQDPGMELHLIHYSYGVNSTEKGDLSSESTVSRIRTEHFPLTLESARPSHTSQYLCASSEWGRETQYFGPGTRLLVL.